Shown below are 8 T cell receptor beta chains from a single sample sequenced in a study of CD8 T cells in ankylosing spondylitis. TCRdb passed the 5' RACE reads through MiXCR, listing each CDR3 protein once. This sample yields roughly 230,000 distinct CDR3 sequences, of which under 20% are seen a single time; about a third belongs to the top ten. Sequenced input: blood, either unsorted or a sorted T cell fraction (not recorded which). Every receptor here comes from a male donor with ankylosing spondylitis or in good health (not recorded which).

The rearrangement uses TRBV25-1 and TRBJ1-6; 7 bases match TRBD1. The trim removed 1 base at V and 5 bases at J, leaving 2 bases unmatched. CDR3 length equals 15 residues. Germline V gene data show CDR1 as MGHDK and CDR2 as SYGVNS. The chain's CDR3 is CASSELGQHNSPLHF. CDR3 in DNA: TGTGCCAGCAGTGAATTGGGACAGCATAATTCACCCCTCCACTTT.

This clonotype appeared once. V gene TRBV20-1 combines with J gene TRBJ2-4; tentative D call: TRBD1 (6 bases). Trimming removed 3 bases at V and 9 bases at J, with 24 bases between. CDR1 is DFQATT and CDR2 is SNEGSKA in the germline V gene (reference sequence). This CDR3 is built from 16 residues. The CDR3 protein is CSAREYGGARDGIQYF. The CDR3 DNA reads TGCAGTGCTAGGGAGTATGGGGGCGCGAGGGATGGCATTCAGTACTTC.

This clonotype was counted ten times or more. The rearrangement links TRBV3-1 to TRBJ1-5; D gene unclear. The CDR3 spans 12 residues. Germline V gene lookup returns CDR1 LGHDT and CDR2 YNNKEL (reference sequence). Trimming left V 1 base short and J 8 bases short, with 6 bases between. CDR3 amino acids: CASSQGREPQHF. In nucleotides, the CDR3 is TGTGCCAGCAGCCAAGGGAGAGAGCCCCAGCATTTT.

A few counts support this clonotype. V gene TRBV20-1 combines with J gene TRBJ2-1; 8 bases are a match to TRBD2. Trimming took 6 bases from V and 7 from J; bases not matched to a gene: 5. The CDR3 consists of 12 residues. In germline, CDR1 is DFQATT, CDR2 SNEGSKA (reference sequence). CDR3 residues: CSAPSGLNEQFF. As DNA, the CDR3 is TGCAGTGCGCCTAGCGGGTTAAATGAGCAGTTCTTC.

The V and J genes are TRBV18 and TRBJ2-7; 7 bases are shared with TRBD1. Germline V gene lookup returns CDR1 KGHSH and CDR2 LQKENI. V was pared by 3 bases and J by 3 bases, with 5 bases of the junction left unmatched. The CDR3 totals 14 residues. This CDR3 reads CASSPRDSIYEQYF. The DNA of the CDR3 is TGTGCCAGCTCACCCCGGGACAGCATCTACGAGCAGTACTTC.

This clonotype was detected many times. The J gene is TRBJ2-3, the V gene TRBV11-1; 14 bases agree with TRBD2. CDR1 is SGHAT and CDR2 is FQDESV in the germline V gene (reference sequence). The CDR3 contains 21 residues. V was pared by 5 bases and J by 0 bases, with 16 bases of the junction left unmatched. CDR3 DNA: TGTGCCAGCAGCACGCTTACGGGACTAGCGGGAGTGTGGGCTAGCACAGATACGCAGTATTTT. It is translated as CASSTLTGLAGVWASTDTQYF.

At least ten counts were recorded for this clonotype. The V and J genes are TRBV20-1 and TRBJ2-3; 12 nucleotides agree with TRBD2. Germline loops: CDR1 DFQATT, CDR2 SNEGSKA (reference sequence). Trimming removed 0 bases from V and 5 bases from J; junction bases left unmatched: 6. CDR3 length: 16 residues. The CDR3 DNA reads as TGCAGTGCTAGAGATCTGGCTAGCGGGAGGGGAGATACGCAGTATTTT. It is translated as CSARDLASGRGDTQYF.

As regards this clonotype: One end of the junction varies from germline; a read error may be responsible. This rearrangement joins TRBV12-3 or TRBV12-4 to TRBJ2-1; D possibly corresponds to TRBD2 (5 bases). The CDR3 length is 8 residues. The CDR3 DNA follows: TGTGCCAGCAGTCTCGGGGACTTC. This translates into CASSLGDF.